The source of this T cell receptor beta chain is a study of post-analysis software for immune sequencing data. Whole-study results and caveats: Those with multiple sclerosis, the patient group, showed significantly lower normalized Chao1 diversity than controls. Higher frequency in patients than in controls was seen for roughly five TRBV segments, with TRBV5-6, TRBV5-1 and TRBV20-1 among them. F measure clustering grouped samples strongly by preparation batch.

The CDR3 loop spans 16 amino acids. The V end lost 2 bases, the J end lost 0 bases, and 12 bases lay between the germline ends. The germline gives CDR1 MNHNY, CDR2 SVGAGI (reference sequence). Unique molecular identifiers tagged the TCR beta cDNA libraries. cDNA molecules numbering roughly 500,000 came from about 0.94 to 9.7 million T cells. TCRdb reprocessed the PCR reads via MiXCR and lists one record per CDR3 protein. The sample shows more than 500,000 distinct CDR3 sequences, roughly 34% of them seen only once. Details on this clonotype: What it binds is not known.

The V and J genes are TRBV6-6 and TRBJ2-3; D possibly uses TRBD1 or TRBD2 (5 bases each). The sequenced sample was blood. The origin of this receptor is a girl younger than 18 with multiple sclerosis. CDR3 DNA sequence: TGTGCCAGCAGTTACAACATGGGACGGAGCACAGATACGCAGTATTTT. Translating gives CASSYNMGRSTDTQYF.